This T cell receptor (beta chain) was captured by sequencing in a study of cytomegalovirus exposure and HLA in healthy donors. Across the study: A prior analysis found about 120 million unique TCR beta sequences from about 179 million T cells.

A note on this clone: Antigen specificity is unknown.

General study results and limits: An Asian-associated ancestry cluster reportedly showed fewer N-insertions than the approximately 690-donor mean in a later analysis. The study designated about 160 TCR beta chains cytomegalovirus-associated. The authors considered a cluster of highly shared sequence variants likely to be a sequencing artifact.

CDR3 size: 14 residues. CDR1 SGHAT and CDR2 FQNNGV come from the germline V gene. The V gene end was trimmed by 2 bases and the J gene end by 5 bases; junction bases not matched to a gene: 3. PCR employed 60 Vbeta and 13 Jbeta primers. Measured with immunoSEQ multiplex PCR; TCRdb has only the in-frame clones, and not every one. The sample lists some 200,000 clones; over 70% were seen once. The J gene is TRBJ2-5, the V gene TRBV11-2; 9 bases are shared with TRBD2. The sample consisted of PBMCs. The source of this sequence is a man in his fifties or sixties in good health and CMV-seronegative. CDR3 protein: CASSLLAGLETQYF. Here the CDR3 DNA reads TGTGCCAGCAGCTTACTAGCGGGGCTTGAGACCCAGTACTTC.